This T cell receptor (beta chain) came from a study of OX40 agonist ivuxolimab in advanced cancers. For the study at large: Patients were dosed with the agonistic anti-OX40 (CD134) antibody ivuxolimab.

This CDR3 has 16 amino acids. Germline assignment: CDR1 LNHNV and CDR2 YYDKDF (reference sequence). The V gene lost 1 base and the J gene lost 6 bases, with 16 bases spanning the gap. Data came from immunoSEQ multiplex PCR; TCRdb stores just in-frame clones and leaves some out. The sample holds 70,000 to 85,000 clones, about 82% seen once. This chain links TRBV15 with TRBJ2-1; possible D gene TRBD1, 5 bases. This receptor was obtained from an adult with an advanced solid tumor such as melanoma, head and neck, liver or kidney cancer. Here the sequenced sample was CD4+ or CD8+ T cells sorted from blood, taken in a trial of the OX40 agonist ivuxolimab. CDR3 DNA sequence: TGTGCCACCAGCAGAGGGTCGGCAGGGAATGGCAATGAGCAGTTCTTC. Amino acids: CATSRGSAGNGNEQFF.